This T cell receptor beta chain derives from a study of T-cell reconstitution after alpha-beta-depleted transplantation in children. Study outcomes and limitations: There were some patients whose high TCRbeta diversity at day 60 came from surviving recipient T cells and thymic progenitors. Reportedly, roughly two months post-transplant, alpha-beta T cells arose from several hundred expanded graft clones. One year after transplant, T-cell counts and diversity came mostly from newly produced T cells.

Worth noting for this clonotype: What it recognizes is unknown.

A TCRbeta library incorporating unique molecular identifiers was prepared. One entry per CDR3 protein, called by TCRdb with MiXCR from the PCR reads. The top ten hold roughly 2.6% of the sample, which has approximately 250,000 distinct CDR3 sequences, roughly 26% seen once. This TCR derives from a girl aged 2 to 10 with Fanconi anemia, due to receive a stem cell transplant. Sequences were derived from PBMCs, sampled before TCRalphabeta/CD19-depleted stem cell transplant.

The DNA for the CDR3 is TGCAGCGTTGAGTTGTCGGGACCGTCCAACAATGAGCAGTTCTTC. Translation gives CSVELSGPSNNEQFF. The rearrangement uses TRBV29-1 and TRBJ2-1; D may correspond to TRBD1 or TRBD2 (5 bases each). The germline gives CDR1 SQVTM, CDR2 ANQGSEA. The CDR3 extends over 15 amino acids. The ends were cut back, 3 bases at V and 5 bases at J, with 17 bases in the middle.